The sequence of this T cell receptor (beta chain) was determined in a study of cytotoxic CD8 clonotypes in ibrutinib-treated CLL. Study-wide findings and caveats: Public clonotypes were rare and shrank or held steady on treatment. Clonality correlated strongly with circulating CD8+ T cells and exceeded age-matched healthy donors at baseline. At progression, clonality fell back toward baseline after rising at ibrutinib response.

Produced via immunoSEQ multiplex PCR; TCRdb's table is partial and in-frame only. The profile covers 250,000 to 350,000 clones, with approximately 76% appearing a single time and approximately 5.6% taken by the ten largest. Germline V gene lookup returns CDR1 SGHVS and CDR2 FQNEAQ. The CDR3 is made up of 17 amino acids. V lost 3 bases, J lost 0 bases, and 7 bases stayed unmatched. To note about this clone: Its target is not known.

The rearrangement uses TRBV7-8 and TRBJ2-3; the match to TRBD1 covers 9 bases. The material sequenced was PBMCs, taken at disease progression, from a patient treated with ibrutinib. The receptor was isolated from a human donor with chronic lymphocytic leukemia. CDR3 protein: CASSFLGQGKSTDTQYF. In nucleotides, the CDR3 is TGTGCCAGCAGCTTCCTTGGACAGGGGAAGAGCACAGATACGCAGTATTTT.